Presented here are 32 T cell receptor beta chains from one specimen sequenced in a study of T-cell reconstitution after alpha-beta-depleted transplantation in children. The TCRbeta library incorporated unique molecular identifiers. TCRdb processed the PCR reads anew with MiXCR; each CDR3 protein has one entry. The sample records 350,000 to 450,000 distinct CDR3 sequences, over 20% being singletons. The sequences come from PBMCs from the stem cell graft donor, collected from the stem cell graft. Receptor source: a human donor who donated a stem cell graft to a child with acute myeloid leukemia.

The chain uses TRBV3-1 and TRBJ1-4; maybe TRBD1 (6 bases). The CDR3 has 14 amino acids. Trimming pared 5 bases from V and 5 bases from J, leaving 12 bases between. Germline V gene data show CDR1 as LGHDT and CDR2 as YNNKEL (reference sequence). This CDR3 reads CASSAGQYNEKLFF. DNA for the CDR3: TGTGCCAGCAGCGCAGGACAGTACAATGAAAAACTGTTTTTT.

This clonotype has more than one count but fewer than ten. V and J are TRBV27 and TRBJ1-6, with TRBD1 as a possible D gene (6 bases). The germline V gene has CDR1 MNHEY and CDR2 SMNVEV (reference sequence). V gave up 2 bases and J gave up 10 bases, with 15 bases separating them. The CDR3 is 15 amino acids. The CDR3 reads CASSLVPQGRSPLHF. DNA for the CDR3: TGTGCCAGCAGTTTAGTCCCACAGGGTCGATCACCCCTCCACTTT.

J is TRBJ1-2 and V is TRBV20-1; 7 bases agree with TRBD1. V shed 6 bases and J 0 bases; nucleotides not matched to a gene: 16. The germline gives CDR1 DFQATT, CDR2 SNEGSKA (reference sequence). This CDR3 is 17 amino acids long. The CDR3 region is CSATEQGLTLTNYGYTF. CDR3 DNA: TGCAGTGCCACCGAACAGGGGCTAACCCTCACTAACTATGGCTACACCTTC.

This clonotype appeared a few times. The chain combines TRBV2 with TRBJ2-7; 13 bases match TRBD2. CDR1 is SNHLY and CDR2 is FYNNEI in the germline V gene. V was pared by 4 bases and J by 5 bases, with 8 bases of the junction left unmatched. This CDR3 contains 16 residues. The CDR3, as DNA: TGTGCCAGCAGTGGGGGGACTAGCGGGAAAAGAAACGAGCAGTACTTC. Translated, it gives CASSGGTSGKRNEQYF.

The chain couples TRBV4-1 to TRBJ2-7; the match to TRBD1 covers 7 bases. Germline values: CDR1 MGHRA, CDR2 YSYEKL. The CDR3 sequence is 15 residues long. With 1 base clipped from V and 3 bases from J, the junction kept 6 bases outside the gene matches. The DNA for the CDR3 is TGCGCCAGCAGCCAAGGGACAGGCGAATACTACGAGCAGTACTTC. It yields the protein CASSQGTGEYYEQYF.

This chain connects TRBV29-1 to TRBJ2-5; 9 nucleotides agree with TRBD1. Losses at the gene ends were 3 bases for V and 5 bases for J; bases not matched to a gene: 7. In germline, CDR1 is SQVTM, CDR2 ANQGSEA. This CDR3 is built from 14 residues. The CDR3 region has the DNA TGCAGCGTTGATTGGGGACAGGGACGGGAGACCCAGTACTTC. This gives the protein CSVDWGQGRETQYF.

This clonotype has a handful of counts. The CDR3 DNA is TGTGCCAGCAGCCAAGGGCCGCGCGAGCAGTACTTC. Amino acid sequence: CASSQGPREQYF. J is TRBJ2-7 and V is TRBV4-2, with no clear D. V was trimmed by 1 base and J by 6 bases, leaving 7 bases between them. The length of the CDR3 is 12 residues. CDR1 and CDR2 (germline): LGHNA, YNFKEQ.

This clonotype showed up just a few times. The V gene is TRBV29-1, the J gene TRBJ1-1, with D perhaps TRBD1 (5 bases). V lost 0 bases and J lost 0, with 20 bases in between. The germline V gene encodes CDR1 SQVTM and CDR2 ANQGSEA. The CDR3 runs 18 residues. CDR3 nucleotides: TGCAGCGTTGAAGACGAACCGGGGGACGCCAGGATGAACACTGAAGCTTTCTTT. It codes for CSVEDEPGDARMNTEAFF.

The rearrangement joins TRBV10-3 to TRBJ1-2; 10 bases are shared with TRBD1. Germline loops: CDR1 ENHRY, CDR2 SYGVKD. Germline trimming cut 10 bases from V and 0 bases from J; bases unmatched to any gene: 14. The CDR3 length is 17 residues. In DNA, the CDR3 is TGTGCCACACAACAACGGGACAGGGGAAGGCCTAACTATGGCTACACCTTC. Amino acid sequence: CATQQRDRGRPNYGYTF.

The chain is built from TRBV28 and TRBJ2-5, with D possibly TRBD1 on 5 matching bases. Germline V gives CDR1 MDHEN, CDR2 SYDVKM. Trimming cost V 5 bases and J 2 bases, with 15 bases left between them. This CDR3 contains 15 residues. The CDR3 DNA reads TGTGCCAGCAGTCCGTCTGGTAGGGGTCAAGAGACCCAGTACTTC. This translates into CASSPSGRGQETQYF.

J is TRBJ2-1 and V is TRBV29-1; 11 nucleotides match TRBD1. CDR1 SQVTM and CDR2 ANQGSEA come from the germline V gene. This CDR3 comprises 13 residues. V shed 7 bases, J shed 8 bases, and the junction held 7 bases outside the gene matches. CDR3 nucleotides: TGCAGCGCCCGGGACAGGGGGACCGATGAGCAGTTCTTC. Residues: CSARDRGTDEQFF.

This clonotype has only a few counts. The CDR3 nucleotides read TGTGCCAGCAGTAAGGGGTGGCAGACCCAGTACTTC. The encoded protein is CASSKGWQTQYF. This chain joins TRBV12-3 or TRBV12-4 and TRBJ2-5, with D perhaps TRBD1 (5 bases). Trimming left V 5 bases short and J 6 bases short, with 10 bases between. This CDR3 region has 12 residues.

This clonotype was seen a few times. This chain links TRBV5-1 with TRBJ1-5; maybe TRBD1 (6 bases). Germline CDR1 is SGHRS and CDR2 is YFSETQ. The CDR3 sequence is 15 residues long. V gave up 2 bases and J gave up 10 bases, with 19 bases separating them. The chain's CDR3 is CASSLGGGPLQPQHF. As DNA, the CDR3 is TGCGCCAGCAGCTTAGGAGGGGGGCCTCTACAACCCCAGCATTTT.

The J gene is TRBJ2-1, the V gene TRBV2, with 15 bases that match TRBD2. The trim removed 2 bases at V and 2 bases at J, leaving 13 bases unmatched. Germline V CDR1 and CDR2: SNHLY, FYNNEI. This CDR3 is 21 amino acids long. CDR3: CASSEPAGTSGRKVPYNEQFF. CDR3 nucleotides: TGTGCCAGCAGTGAACCTGCCGGGACTAGCGGGAGGAAGGTGCCCTACAATGAGCAGTTCTTC.

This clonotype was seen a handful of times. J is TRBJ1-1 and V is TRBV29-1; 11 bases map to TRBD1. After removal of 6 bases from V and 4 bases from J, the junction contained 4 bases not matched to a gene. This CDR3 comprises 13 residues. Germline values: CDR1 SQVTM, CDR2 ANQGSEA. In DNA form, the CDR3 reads TGCAGCGTAGGACAGGGGGCAGGCACTGAAGCTTTCTTT. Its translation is CSVGQGAGTEAFF.

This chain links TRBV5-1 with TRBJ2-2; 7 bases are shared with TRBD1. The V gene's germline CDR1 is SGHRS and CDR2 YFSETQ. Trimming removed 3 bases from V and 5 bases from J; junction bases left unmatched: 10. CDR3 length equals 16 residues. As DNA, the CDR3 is TGCGCCAGCAGCTCAAAGGGGGCGCGTAGAACCGGGGAGCTGTTTTTT. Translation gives CASSSKGARRTGELFF.

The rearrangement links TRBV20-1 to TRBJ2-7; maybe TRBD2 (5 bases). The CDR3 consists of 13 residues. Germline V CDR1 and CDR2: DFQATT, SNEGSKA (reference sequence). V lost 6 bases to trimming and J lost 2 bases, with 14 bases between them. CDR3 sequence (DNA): TGCAGTGCACCGCGGGCGGCCACCTACGAGCAGTACTTC. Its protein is CSAPRAATYEQYF.

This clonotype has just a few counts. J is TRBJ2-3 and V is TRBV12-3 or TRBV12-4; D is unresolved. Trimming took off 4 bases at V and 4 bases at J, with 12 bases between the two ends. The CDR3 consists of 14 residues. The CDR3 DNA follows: TGTGCCAGCAGTTATCTCGGGCCAGCAGATACGCAGTATTTT. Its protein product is CASSYLGPADTQYF.

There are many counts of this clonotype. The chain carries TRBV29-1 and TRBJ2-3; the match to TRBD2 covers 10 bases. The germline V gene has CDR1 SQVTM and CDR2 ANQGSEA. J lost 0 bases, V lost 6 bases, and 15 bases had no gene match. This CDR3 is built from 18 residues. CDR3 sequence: CSVLNLAGDSPSTDTQYF. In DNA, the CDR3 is TGCAGCGTCCTAAACCTAGCGGGAGACTCTCCTAGCACAGATACGCAGTATTTT.

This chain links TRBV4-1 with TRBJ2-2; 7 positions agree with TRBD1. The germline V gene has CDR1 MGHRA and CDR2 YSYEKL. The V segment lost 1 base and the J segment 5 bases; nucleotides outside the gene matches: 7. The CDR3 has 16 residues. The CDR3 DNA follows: TGCGCCAGCAGCCAAGTGCTTGTGACAGGGACCGGGGAGCTGTTTTTT. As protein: CASSQVLVTGTGELFF.

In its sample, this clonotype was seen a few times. The CDR3 here is CASSGGHSNQPQHF. The CDR3 DNA reads TGTGCCAGTAGTGGAGGACACAGTAATCAGCCCCAGCATTTT. The chain employs TRBV19 and TRBJ1-5; D perhaps matches TRBD1 (5 bases). V lost 5 bases, J lost 4 bases, and 12 bases lay in between. CDR1 is LNHDA and CDR2 is SQIVND in the germline V gene (reference sequence). The CDR3 has 14 amino acids.

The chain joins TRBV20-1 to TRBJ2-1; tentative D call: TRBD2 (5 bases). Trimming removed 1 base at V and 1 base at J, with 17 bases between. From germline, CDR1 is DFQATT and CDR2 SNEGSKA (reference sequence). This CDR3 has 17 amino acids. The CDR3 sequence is CSARVRTYEVSYNEQFF. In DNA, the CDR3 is TGCAGTGCTAGAGTTCGGACTTATGAGGTGTCCTACAATGAGCAGTTCTTC.

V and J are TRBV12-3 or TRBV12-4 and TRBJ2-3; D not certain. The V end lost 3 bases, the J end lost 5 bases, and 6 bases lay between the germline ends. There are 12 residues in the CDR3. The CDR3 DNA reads TGTGCCAGCAGTTTCTCCCAAGATACGCAGTATTTT. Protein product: CASSFSQDTQYF.

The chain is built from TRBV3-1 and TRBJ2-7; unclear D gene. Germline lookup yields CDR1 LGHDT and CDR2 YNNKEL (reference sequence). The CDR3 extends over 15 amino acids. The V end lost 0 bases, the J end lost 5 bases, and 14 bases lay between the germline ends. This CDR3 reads CASSQDLKLGNEQYF. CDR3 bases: TGTGCCAGCAGCCAAGATCTTAAGCTAGGGAACGAGCAGTACTTC.

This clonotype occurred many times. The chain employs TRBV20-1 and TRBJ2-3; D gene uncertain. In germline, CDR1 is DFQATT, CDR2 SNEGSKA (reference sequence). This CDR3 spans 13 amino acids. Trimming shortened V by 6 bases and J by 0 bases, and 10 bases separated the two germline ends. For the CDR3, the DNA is TGCAGTGCATCAAGACGGAGCACAGATACGCAGTATTTT. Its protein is CSASRRSTDTQYF.

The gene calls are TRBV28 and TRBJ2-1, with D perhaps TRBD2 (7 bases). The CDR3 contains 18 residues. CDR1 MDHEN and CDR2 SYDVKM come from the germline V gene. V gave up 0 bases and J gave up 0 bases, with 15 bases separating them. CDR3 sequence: CASSLWGGLSSSYNEQFF. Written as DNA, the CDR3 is TGTGCCAGCAGTTTATGGGGGGGGCTTTCAAGCTCCTACAATGAGCAGTTCTTC.

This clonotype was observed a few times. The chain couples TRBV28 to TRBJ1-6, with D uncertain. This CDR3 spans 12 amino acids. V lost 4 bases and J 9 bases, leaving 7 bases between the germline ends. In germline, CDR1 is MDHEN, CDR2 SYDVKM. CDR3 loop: CASSSGLSPLHF. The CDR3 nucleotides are TGTGCCAGCAGTTCTGGGCTTTCACCCCTCCACTTT. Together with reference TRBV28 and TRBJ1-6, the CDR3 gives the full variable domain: DVKVTQSSRYLVKRTGEKVFLECVQDMDHENMFWYRQDPGLGLRLIYFSYDVKMKEKGDIPEGYSVSREKKERFSLILESASTNQTSMYLCASSSGLSPLHFGNGTRLTVT.

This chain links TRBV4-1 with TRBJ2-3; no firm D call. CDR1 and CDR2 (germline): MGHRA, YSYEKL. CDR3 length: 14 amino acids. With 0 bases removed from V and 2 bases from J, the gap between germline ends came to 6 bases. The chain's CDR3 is CASSQDHSTDTQYF. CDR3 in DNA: TGCGCCAGCAGCCAAGATCACTCCACAGATACGCAGTATTTT.

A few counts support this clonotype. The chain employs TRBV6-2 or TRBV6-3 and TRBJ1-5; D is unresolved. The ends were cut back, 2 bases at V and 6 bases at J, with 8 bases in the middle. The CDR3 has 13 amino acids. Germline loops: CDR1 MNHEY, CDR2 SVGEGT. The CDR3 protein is CASSYGNGQPQHF. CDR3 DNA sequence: TGTGCCAGCAGTTACGGAAACGGTCAGCCCCAGCATTTT.

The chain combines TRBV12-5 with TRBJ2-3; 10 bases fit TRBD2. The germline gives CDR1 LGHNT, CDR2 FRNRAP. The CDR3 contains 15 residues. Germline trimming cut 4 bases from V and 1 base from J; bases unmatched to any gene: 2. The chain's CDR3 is CASGSGTSGTDTQYF. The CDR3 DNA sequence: TGTGCTAGTGGTTCGGGGACTAGCGGCACAGATACGCAGTATTTT. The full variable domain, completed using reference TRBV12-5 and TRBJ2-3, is DARVTQTPRHKVTEMGQEVTMRCQPILGHNTVFWYRQTMMQGLELLAYFRNRAPLDDSGMPKDRFSAEMPDATLATLKIQPSEPRDSAVYFCASGSGTSGTDTQYFGPGTRLTVL.

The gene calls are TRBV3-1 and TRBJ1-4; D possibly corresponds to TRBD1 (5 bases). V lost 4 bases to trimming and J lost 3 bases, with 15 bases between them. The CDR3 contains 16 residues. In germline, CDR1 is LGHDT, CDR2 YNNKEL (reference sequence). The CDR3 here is CASSPQGASSNEKLFF. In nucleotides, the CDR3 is TGTGCCAGCAGCCCTCAGGGCGCGAGTTCTAATGAAAAACTGTTTTTT.

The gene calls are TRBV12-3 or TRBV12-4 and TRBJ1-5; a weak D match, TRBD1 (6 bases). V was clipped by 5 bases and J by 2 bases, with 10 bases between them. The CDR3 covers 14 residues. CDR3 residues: CASSPGVGNQPQHF. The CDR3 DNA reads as TGTGCCAGCAGTCCAGGGGTTGGCAATCAGCCCCAGCATTTT.